The 27 T cell receptor beta chains below all came from one sample that was sequenced in a study of identical twins' blood T cells. TCRdb redid the calling of the 5' RACE reads with MiXCR, one entry per CDR3 protein. The table records fewer than 450,000 distinct CDR3 sequences, roughly 27% of them present only once. Source material: PBMCs. The receptors were sampled from a woman aged 18 to 55 in good health.

Remarks on this clonotype: A much larger clonotype is one base distant, so this may be a read error. Without the conserved terminal phenylalanine or tryptophan, this CDR3 likely stems from a read error. The chain couples TRBV3-1 to TRBJ1-1; no firm D call. The germline V gene encodes CDR1 LGHDT and CDR2 YNNKEL (reference sequence). Trimming took off 2 bases at V and 6 bases at J, with 13 bases between the two ends. CDR3 length: 14 residues. CDR3 residues: CASSQQLISSEAFL. In DNA form, the CDR3 reads TGTGCCAGCAGCCAACAACTTATAAGTTCTGAAGCTTTCCTT.

This clonotype showed up just a few times. This chain links TRBV20-1 with TRBJ1-2; no reliable D call. Germline CDR1 DFQATT, CDR2 SNEGSKA (reference sequence). The CDR3 length is 12 residues. V shed 6 bases and J shed 6 bases, with 14 bases lying between them. CDR3 DNA sequence: TGCAGTGCCAGACGTCTGGATGATGGCTACACCTTC. Its protein is CSARRLDDGYTF.

Details on this clonotype: A much larger clone differs from this one at a single base, so this may be a read error. V is TRBV20-1 and J is TRBJ1-1, with D tentatively TRBD1 (6 bases). V was shortened by 5 bases and J by 5 bases, with 15 bases between the two germline ends. This CDR3 is 13 amino acids long. Germline lookup yields CDR1 DFQATT and CDR2 SNEGSKA (reference sequence). CDR3 nucleotides: TGCAGTGCTCCTCAGGGGACTGGTACTGAAGCTTTCTTT. This gives the protein CSAPQGTGTEAFF.

This clonotype was picked up many times. V gene TRBV14 combines with J gene TRBJ1-4; D call uncertain. The CDR3 runs 17 residues. Germline CDR1 is SGHDN and CDR2 is FVKESK. The V end was cut by 0 bases, the J end by 8 bases, with 19 bases between. This CDR3 reads CASSQDLFGSGGEKLFF. In nucleotides, the CDR3 is TGTGCCAGCAGCCAAGACCTTTTTGGCAGCGGCGGGGAAAAACTGTTTTTT.

This clonotype showed up many times. The V call is TRBV24-1, the J call TRBJ2-1; 15 bases match TRBD2. Germline CDR1 KGHDR, CDR2 SFDVKD. CDR3 length: 16 amino acids. V dropped 5 bases and J dropped 9; count of bases not matched to a gene: 7. The CDR3 bases are TGTGCCACCAGTGCCGGACTAGCGGGAGGGCCTAGTGAGCAGTTCTTC. It translates to CATSAGLAGGPSEQFF.

This clonotype has ten or more counts. CDR3 protein: CSGTGGKGANTEAFF. The DNA for the CDR3 is TGCAGTGGAACCGGGGGGAAGGGTGCGAACACTGAAGCTTTCTTT. The chain links TRBV20-1 to TRBJ1-1; TRBD1 might be the D (5 bases). V was trimmed by 7 bases and J by 1 base, leaving 19 bases between them. This CDR3 has 15 amino acids. Germline loops: CDR1 DFQATT, CDR2 SNEGSKA (reference sequence).

This clonotype was observed a handful of times. The rearrangement uses TRBV20-1 and TRBJ1-1; D unclear. The CDR3 is 11 residues long. V lost 6 bases, J lost 10 bases, and 15 bases lay in between. Per germline, CDR1 DFQATT and CDR2 SNEGSKA (reference sequence). CDR3 residues: CSAGRTSGAFF. For the CDR3, the DNA is TGCAGTGCCGGGCGGACCTCGGGAGCTTTCTTT.

This clonotype was seen repeatedly, ten times or more. This chain joins TRBV20-1 and TRBJ1-1; the match to TRBD1 covers 7 bases. The CDR3 loop spans 14 amino acids. The germline CDR1 and CDR2 sequences are DFQATT and SNEGSKA (reference sequence). The J segment lost 5 bases and the V segment lost 2 bases, leaving 8 bases of the junction unmatched. DNA of the CDR3: TGCAGTGCTAGATCAGGGGGGCCGTATACTGAAGCTTTCTTT. It yields the protein CSARSGGPYTEAFF.

The rearrangement links TRBV5-1 to TRBJ1-5; D is perhaps TRBD1 (5 bases). Germline V gives CDR1 SGHRS, CDR2 YFSETQ. The germline V and J ends were trimmed by 0 bases and 7 bases, with 14 bases remaining between them. This CDR3 contains 15 residues. CDR3 protein: CASSLAGTPLQPQHF. In nucleotides, the CDR3 is TGCGCCAGCAGCTTGGCTGGGACCCCCCTACAGCCCCAGCATTTT. Complete variable domain (other parts from reference TRBV5-1 and TRBJ1-5): KAGVTQTPRYLIKTRGQQVTLSCSPISGHRSVSWYQQTPGQGLQFLFEYFSETQRNKGNFPGRFSGRQFSNSRSEMNVSTLELGDSALYLCASSLAGTPLQPQHFGDGTRLSIL.

This CDR3 reads CASSLPGQETQYF. In DNA, the CDR3 is TGTGCCAGCAGCTTACCAGGGCAAGAGACCCAGTACTTC. The chain recombines TRBV11-2 with TRBJ2-5; D is possibly TRBD1 (5 bases). This CDR3 is 13 amino acids long. Per germline, CDR1 SGHAT and CDR2 FQNNGV. Trimming stripped 2 bases from V and 2 bases from J, with 6 bases between.

The chain recombines TRBV29-1 with TRBJ2-3, with D tentatively TRBD1 or TRBD2 (5 bases each). Germline V gene sequence: CDR1 SQVTM, CDR2 ANQGSEA. V was pared by 5 bases and J by 5 bases, with 17 bases between. The CDR3 is 14 amino acids. The CDR3 sequence: CSVKPGPGRDTQYF. The CDR3 coding sequence is TGCAGCGTTAAACCGGGCCCAGGGAGAGATACGCAGTATTTT.

This clonotype has at least ten counts. V gene TRBV20-1 combines with J gene TRBJ1-1; D ambiguous. Trimming took off 3 bases at V and 2 bases at J, with 10 bases between the two ends. Per germline, CDR1 DFQATT and CDR2 SNEGSKA (reference sequence). The CDR3 consists of 13 residues. CDR3 residues: CSASSAYNTEAFF. The CDR3 nucleotides are TGCAGTGCTAGTTCGGCATATAACACTGAAGCTTTCTTT.

There are a few counts of this clonotype. The chain recombines TRBV20-1 with TRBJ2-1, with TRBD1 matching over 7 bases. V was pared by 5 bases and J by 0 bases, with 7 bases of the junction left unmatched. CDR3 size: 15 residues. Germline V gene data show CDR1 as DFQATT and CDR2 as SNEGSKA (reference sequence). CDR3 sequence (DNA): TGCAGTGCTCCCGAGGGGGCCTCCTCCTACAATGAGCAGTTCTTC. Its translation is CSAPEGASSYNEQFF.

The CDR3 DNA is TGTGCCAGCAGCCAAGTTAGTCCCGGCCGTGCAACTAATGAAAAACTGTTTTTT. Its protein is CASSQVSPGRATNEKLFF. V usage is TRBV14 and J usage is TRBJ1-4, with D unresolved. V was shortened by 1 base and J by 0 bases, with 15 bases between the two germline ends. Germline V gene sequence: CDR1 SGHDN, CDR2 FVKESK. The CDR3 runs to 18 residues.

This clonotype came up a few times. The rearrangement joins TRBV6-5 to TRBJ2-5; 7 bases map to TRBD1. Per the germline V gene, CDR1 is MNHEY and CDR2 is SVGAGI. This CDR3 contains 16 residues. V lost 6 bases and J lost 5; bases outside the gene matches: 15. The CDR3, as DNA: TGTGCCAGCAGCCCTACCGACAGGGCCTTTTGGGAGACCCAGTACTTC. Amino acids: CASSPTDRAFWETQYF.

The rearrangement links TRBV5-1 to TRBJ2-4; 10 bases align to TRBD2. The germline V gene has CDR1 SGHRS and CDR2 YFSETQ. The ends lost 1 base at V and 6 bases at J; junction bases unmatched: 1. The CDR3 loop spans 14 amino acids. This CDR3 reads CASSLSSGRNIQYF. The DNA for the CDR3 is TGCGCCAGCAGCTTGTCTAGCGGGAGAAACATTCAGTACTTC.

This clonotype was detected only a few times. The chain employs TRBV5-6 and TRBJ1-6; a possible D gene is TRBD1 (5 bases). The CDR3 contains 15 residues. The germline gives CDR1 SGHDT, CDR2 YYEEEE. V was pared by 0 bases and J by 4 bases, with 8 bases between. The CDR3, as DNA: TGTGCCAGCAGCTTGGACCAGGGTTATAATTCACCCCTCCACTTT. It specifies CASSLDQGYNSPLHF.

This clonotype occurred a few times. V gene TRBV18 combines with J gene TRBJ1-1; 10 nucleotides line up with TRBD1. This CDR3 has 18 residues. The ends lost 5 bases at V and 3 bases at J; junction bases unmatched: 15. Per germline, CDR1 KGHSH and CDR2 LQKENI. CDR3 in amino acids: CASSSPGTGEGAYTEAFF. DNA for the CDR3: TGTGCCAGCTCAAGTCCCGGGACAGGGGAGGGGGCCTACACTGAAGCTTTCTTT.

The table lists this clonotype with a few counts. The rearrangement uses TRBV20-1 and TRBJ2-4; D could derive from TRBD1 or TRBD2 (5 bases each). The V gene's germline CDR1 is DFQATT and CDR2 SNEGSKA (reference sequence). There are 18 residues in the CDR3. Trimming took off 5 bases at V and 2 bases at J, with 25 bases between the two ends. CDR3 residues: CSAFSRDRFTGTKNIQYF. The CDR3, as DNA: TGCAGTGCTTTCTCCCGGGACCGCTTTACCGGGACCAAAAACATTCAGTACTTC.

CDR3 DNA: TGTGCCAGCAGCTGGCCGACAGGGTCCGCGAACACTGAAGCTTTCTTT. It encodes CASSWPTGSANTEAFF. The chain recombines TRBV7-9 with TRBJ1-1, with 7 nucleotides matching TRBD1. Germline loops: CDR1 SEHNR, CDR2 FQNEAQ (reference sequence). The CDR3 is 16 residues long. V dropped 4 bases and J dropped 1; count of bases not matched to a gene: 9.

This clonotype has more than one count but fewer than ten. The genes are TRBV14 and TRBJ1-1; 8 bases agree with TRBD1. The V segment lost 2 bases and the J segment 3 bases; nucleotides outside the gene matches: 11. The V gene's germline CDR1 is SGHDN and CDR2 FVKESK. The CDR3 runs 17 residues. CDR3 in amino acids: CASSQHRGRVGHTEAFF. CDR3 DNA sequence: TGTGCCAGCAGCCAACACAGGGGGAGGGTGGGCCACACTGAAGCTTTCTTT.

The V gene is TRBV6-6, the J gene TRBJ1-3; D gene ambiguous. Germline V gene sequence: CDR1 MNHNY, CDR2 SVGAGI (reference sequence). The V and J ends lost 2 bases and 4 bases respectively, with 6 bases between them. The CDR3 runs 13 residues. CDR3: CASSYEYGNTIYF. DNA for the CDR3: TGTGCCAGCAGTTACGAATACGGAAACACCATATATTTT.

The chain couples TRBV9 to TRBJ2-2; TRBD2 aligns across 12 bases. The CDR3 consists of 15 residues. Germline V gene data show CDR1 as SGDLS and CDR2 as YYNGEE. Germline trimming cut 5 bases from V and 4 bases from J; bases unmatched to any gene: 3. CDR3 sequence: CASRRLAGVTGELFF. In DNA, the CDR3 is TGTGCCAGCAGAAGACTAGCGGGAGTCACCGGGGAGCTGTTTTTT.

This clonotype was recorded a few times. The gene calls are TRBV12-3 or TRBV12-4 and TRBJ1-6; 8 positions agree with TRBD1. The CDR3 extends over 15 amino acids. V shed 4 bases and J 5 bases; nucleotides not matched to a gene: 4. CDR3 DNA sequence: TGTGCCAGCAGTTCGGGACAGGCAAATAATTCACCCCTCCACTTT. Translating it yields CASSSGQANNSPLHF.

This rearrangement joins TRBV20-1 to TRBJ1-2, with D possibly being TRBD1 (6 bases). The germline V and J ends were trimmed by 6 bases and 4 bases, with 12 bases remaining between them. CDR1 and CDR2 from the germline V gene are DFQATT and SNEGSKA (reference sequence). This CDR3 spans 12 amino acids. The CDR3 region is CSASRDIYGYTF. DNA for the CDR3: TGCAGTGCATCTCGGGACATCTATGGCTACACCTTC.

The genes are TRBV25-1 and TRBJ2-1; TRBD1 or TRBD2 may be the D gene (6 bases each). The CDR3 is 15 amino acids. The germline V gene encodes CDR1 MGHDK and CDR2 SYGVNS. V lost 3 bases to trimming and J lost 4 bases, with 13 bases between them. Written as DNA, the CDR3 is TGTGCCAGCAGTGAGGCGGGACAAAATTACAATGAGCAGTTCTTC. Amino acids: CASSEAGQNYNEQFF. The full variable domain, in which reference TRBV25-1 and TRBJ2-1 provide the parts outside the CDR3, is EADIYQTPRYLVIGTGKKITLECSQTMGHDKMYWYQQDPGMELHLIHYSYGVNSTEKGDLSSESTVSRIRTEHFPLTLESARPSHTSQYLCASSEAGQNYNEQFFGPGTRLTVL.

This clonotype appeared once. The V call is TRBV20-1, the J call TRBJ1-2, with D uncertain. Germline V gene sequence: CDR1 DFQATT, CDR2 SNEGSKA (reference sequence). The germline V and J ends were trimmed by 0 bases and 9 bases, with 17 bases remaining between them. This CDR3 is 14 amino acids long. The CDR3 is CSARDRTVLMRYTF. CDR3 coding DNA: TGCAGTGCTAGAGATAGGACCGTCCTGATGCGCTACACCTTC.